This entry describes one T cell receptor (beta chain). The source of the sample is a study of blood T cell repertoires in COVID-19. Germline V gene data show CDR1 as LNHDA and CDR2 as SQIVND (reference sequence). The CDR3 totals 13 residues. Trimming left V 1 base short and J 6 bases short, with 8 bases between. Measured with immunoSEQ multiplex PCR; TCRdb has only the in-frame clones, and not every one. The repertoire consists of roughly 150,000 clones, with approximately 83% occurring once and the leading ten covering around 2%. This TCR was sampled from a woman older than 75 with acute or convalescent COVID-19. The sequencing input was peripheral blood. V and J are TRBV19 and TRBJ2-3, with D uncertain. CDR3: CASSIGTQDTQYF. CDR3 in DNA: TGTGCCAGTAGTATAGGTACACAGGATACGCAGTATTTT.